The 27 T cell receptor beta chains below all came from one sample that was sequenced in a study of blood T cell repertoires in COVID-19 (dated by TCRdb to between 2020 and 2021). Library preparation was by the immunoSEQ multiplex PCR assay. Here the immuneACCESS table is served through TCRdb, limited to in-frame sequences with V and J called. Missing clones are a known gap in these copies; in checked studies unresolved V genes cover under half, and the rest lacks a known reason. In all, the sample holds some 180,000 clones, and more than 75% of those were seen once. Around 14% of the sample goes to the ten largest clones. Sequenced sample: PBMCs or T cells enriched from blood (not recorded which). Source of these receptors: a man aged 55 to 70 who had been exposed to COVID-19.

This chain uses TRBV13 with TRBJ1-5; unclear D gene. The V end lost 1 base, the J end lost 7 bases, and 14 bases lay between the germline ends. CDR3 length: 15 residues. The germline gives CDR1 PRHDT, CDR2 FYEKMQ (reference sequence). The CDR3 nucleotides read TGTGCCAGCAGCTTAGCTGCACGACTAAACCAGCCCCAGCATTTT. Translation: CASSLAARLNQPQHF.

The chain links TRBV12-3 or TRBV12-4 to TRBJ2-3, with a tentative D call TRBD1 (5 bases). V was trimmed by 3 bases and J by 10 bases, leaving 14 bases between them. This CDR3 is built from 13 residues. The CDR3 loop is CASSFRAVRSQYF. CDR3 in DNA: TGTGCCAGCAGTTTCAGGGCGGTCAGGTCGCAGTATTTT.

The chain couples TRBV28 to TRBJ1-2, with TRBD1 identical over 7 bases. The CDR3 covers 13 residues. The germline gives CDR1 MDHEN, CDR2 SYDVKM. Losses at the gene ends were 7 bases for V and 8 bases for J; bases not matched to a gene: 10. As DNA, the CDR3 is TGTGCCAGCACCACACAGGGGTTTAGGGGCTACACCTTC. This gives the protein CASTTQGFRGYTF.

This clone has more than one count but fewer than ten. V is TRBV7-2 and J is TRBJ1-4; D is ambiguous. CDR3 size: 16 residues. The V gene lost 1 base and the J gene lost 3 bases, with 12 bases spanning the gap. Looked up from germline, CDR1 is SGHTA and CDR2 is FQGNSA. CDR3 in amino acids: CASSLVRGNPNEKLFF. In DNA form, the CDR3 reads TGTGCCAGCAGCTTAGTCCGCGGAAACCCTAATGAAAAACTGTTTTTT.

This sequence joins TRBV18 and TRBJ1-2, with 7 bases that match TRBD1. Germline V gives CDR1 KGHSH, CDR2 LQKENI. The V gene end was trimmed by 5 bases and the J gene end by 2 bases; junction bases not matched to a gene: 2. This CDR3 comprises 13 residues. The CDR3 DNA reads TGTGCCAGCTCAAGACAGGGAAACTATGGCTACACCTTC. This codes for CASSRQGNYGYTF.

The genes are TRBV18 and TRBJ2-1; 11 positions agree with TRBD2. The CDR3 is 15 residues long. CDR1 KGHSH and CDR2 LQKENI come from the germline V gene. V lost 8 bases and J lost 7; bases outside the gene matches: 10. The CDR3 is CASTKGLAEVNEQFF. The DNA for the CDR3 is TGTGCCAGCACTAAGGGACTAGCGGAAGTGAATGAGCAGTTCTTC.

The CDR3, as DNA: TGTGCCACCAGCCCGGGGGGGGGTGAGCTGTTTTTT. This sequence encodes CATSPGGGELFF. The rearrangement joins TRBV24-1 to TRBJ2-2; TRBD2 matches 8 bases. The junction had 5 bases not matched to a gene; V was cut back by 7 bases and J by 11 bases. The germline V gene has CDR1 KGHDR and CDR2 SFDVKD. The CDR3 is 12 residues long.

The V gene is TRBV7-6, the J gene TRBJ2-1; 7 nucleotides match TRBD2. The CDR3 has 17 amino acids. Germline V gene sequence: CDR1 SGHVS, CDR2 FNYEAQ. J lost 0 bases, V lost 1 base, and 6 bases had no gene match. In nucleotides, the CDR3 is TGTGCCAGCAGCTTAGGGGTGGGACTAAGCTCCTACAATGAGCAGTTCTTC. Amino acids: CASSLGVGLSSYNEQFF.

V gene TRBV29-1 combines with J gene TRBJ1-2; D call uncertain. Trimming stripped 4 bases from V and 1 base from J, with 7 bases between. Per germline, CDR1 SQVTM and CDR2 ANQGSEA. The CDR3 has 12 residues. Here the CDR3 reads CSVVGDNYGYTF. Here the CDR3 DNA reads TGCAGCGTTGTAGGAGATAACTATGGCTACACCTTC.

This clone was found once. The chain combines TRBV2 with TRBJ2-5; 7 positions match TRBD1. The V gene's germline CDR1 is SNHLY and CDR2 FYNNEI. J gave up 4 bases and V 6 bases, and 5 bases lay outside the gene matches. The CDR3 has 13 residues. The CDR3 loop is CASRVTGIETQYF. CDR3 in DNA: TGTGCCAGCAGGGTGACAGGGATAGAGACCCAGTACTTC.

The chain combines TRBV5-1 with TRBJ2-7; D possibly corresponds to TRBD2 (5 bases). The length of the CDR3 is 13 residues. CDR1 SGHRS and CDR2 YFSETQ come from the germline V gene. Trimming removed 1 base from V and 3 bases from J, with 8 bases in between. CDR3: CASSLKRDYEQYF. CDR3 DNA sequence: TGCGCCAGCAGCTTGAAACGGGACTACGAGCAGTACTTC.

The chain couples TRBV5-8 to TRBJ1-2, with a tentative D call TRBD1 (5 bases). The CDR3 extends over 15 amino acids. Germline V gene lookup returns CDR1 SGHTS and CDR2 YDEGEE. The germline V and J ends were trimmed by 1 base and 1 base, with 11 bases remaining between them. The CDR3 sequence is CASSLLLGGNYGYTF. CDR3 DNA sequence: TGTGCCAGCAGCTTGTTATTGGGGGGTAACTATGGCTACACCTTC. The full variable domain, its missing parts supplied by reference TRBV5-8 and TRBJ1-2, is EAGVTQSPTHLIKTRGQQATLRCSPISGHTSVYWYQQALGLGLQFLLWYDEGEERNRGNFPPRFSGRQFPNYSSELNVNALELEDSALYLCASSLLLGGNYGYTFGSGTRLTVV.

This rearrangement joins TRBV15 to TRBJ2-2; 8 nucleotides align to TRBD2. The ends lost 1 base at V and 6 bases at J; junction bases unmatched: 10. The germline V gene encodes CDR1 LNHNV and CDR2 YYDKDF (reference sequence). The CDR3 has 17 amino acids. The CDR3 bases are TGTGCCACCAGCAGAGTTGGAGCGGGAGCGCCTGCCGGGGAGCTGTTTTTT. Protein: CATSRVGAGAPAGELFF.

V gene TRBV9 combines with J gene TRBJ1-5; no clear D. CDR3 length: 15 residues. The V gene's germline CDR1 is SGDLS and CDR2 YYNGEE. Trimming removed 4 bases at V and 0 bases at J, with 11 bases between. As DNA, the CDR3 is TGTGCCAGCAGCCCGGACTCGTATAGCAATCAGCCCCAGCATTTT. Residues: CASSPDSYSNQPQHF.

The chain recombines TRBV19 with TRBJ2-5, with 9 bases aligning to TRBD1. V dropped 5 bases and J dropped 2; count of bases not matched to a gene: 6. Germline loops: CDR1 LNHDA, CDR2 SQIVND (reference sequence). This CDR3 spans 15 amino acids. CDR3 bases: TGTGCCAGTAGTTTCGGGACAGGGTTTCAAGAGACCCAGTACTTC. This gives the protein CASSFGTGFQETQYF.

The J gene is TRBJ2-2, the V gene TRBV18; TRBD1 aligns across 7 bases. Germline assignment: CDR1 KGHSH and CDR2 LQKENI. CDR3 length equals 13 residues. V dropped 6 bases and J dropped 6; count of bases not matched to a gene: 4. The CDR3 coding sequence is TGTGCCAGCTCCGAAACAGGGGCCGGGGAGCTGTTTTTT. Protein sequence: CASSETGAGELFF.

A single count supports this clone. This chain connects TRBV24-1 to TRBJ2-2, with TRBD1 as a possible D gene (6 bases). The CDR3 has 14 residues. Germline loops: CDR1 KGHDR, CDR2 SFDVKD. Trimming pared 5 bases from V and 1 base from J, leaving 7 bases between. CDR3 nucleotide sequence: TGTGCCACCAGTGCAGGGGTGAACACCGGGGAGCTGTTTTTT. This codes for CATSAGVNTGELFF.

This rearrangement joins TRBV6-6 to TRBJ2-5; no clear D gene. Trimming pared 0 bases from V and 5 bases from J, leaving 10 bases between. CDR1 MNHNY and CDR2 SVGAGI come from the germline V gene (reference sequence). The CDR3 length is 14 residues. The CDR3 sequence: CASSYSEFSETQYF. In DNA form, the CDR3 reads TGTGCCAGCAGTTACTCGGAGTTTTCTGAGACCCAGTACTTC.

CDR3 nucleotides: TGTGCCAGCTCAACAAGGACTAGCGGGTTCACAGATACGCAGTATTTT. Protein: CASSTRTSGFTDTQYF. This chain uses TRBV18 with TRBJ2-3, with 11 positions matching TRBD2. Germline CDR1 is KGHSH and CDR2 is LQKENI. Trimming removed 5 bases from V and 2 bases from J; junction bases left unmatched: 6. The CDR3 runs to 16 residues.

The gene calls are TRBV6-5 and TRBJ1-5; 7 bases fit TRBD1. V was pared by 6 bases and J by 5 bases, with 10 bases of the junction left unmatched. The CDR3 spans 15 residues. Germline loops: CDR1 MNHEY, CDR2 SVGAGI. This CDR3 is CASRGDGTADQPQHF. The CDR3 region has the DNA TGTGCCAGCAGAGGCGACGGGACAGCAGATCAGCCCCAGCATTTT.

This chain connects TRBV28 to TRBJ1-1; TRBD1 is a possible D gene (6 bases). From germline, CDR1 is MDHEN and CDR2 SYDVKM. This CDR3 region has 12 residues. Between the trimmed V and J ends, which lost 10 bases and 2 bases, there was a span of 11 bases. Here the CDR3 reads CATLTGNTEAFF. In DNA, the CDR3 is TGTGCCACCTTGACAGGAAACACTGAAGCTTTCTTT.

The chain links TRBV7-2 to TRBJ2-7, with D hard to call. V was clipped by 4 bases and J by 6 bases, with 16 bases between them. Germline loops: CDR1 SGHTA, CDR2 FQGNSA. The length of the CDR3 is 14 residues. The CDR3, as DNA: TGTGCCAGCAGCTCTTCCGCTGGGTGGGCCGAGCAGTACTTC. This sequence encodes CASSSSAGWAEQYF.

The CDR3 DNA sequence: TGTGCCAGCAGTTTATCTGGAGGGACAGGGGACTATAATTCACCCCTCCACTTT. It is translated as CASSLSGGTGDYNSPLHF. J is TRBJ1-6 and V is TRBV28; the match to TRBD1 covers 10 bases. The CDR3 is made up of 18 amino acids. With V trimmed by 1 base and J by 3 bases, 6 bases remained unmatched. Germline values: CDR1 MDHEN, CDR2 SYDVKM.

The V gene is TRBV5-1, the J gene TRBJ2-3; 7 nucleotides agree with TRBD1. This CDR3 has 17 amino acids. Germline V gene lookup returns CDR1 SGHRS and CDR2 YFSETQ. V lost 4 bases and J lost 3; bases outside the gene matches: 14. The CDR3 DNA follows: TGCGCCAGCAGCATGTACCTAGGGGGCGCGAGGACAGATACGCAGTATTTT. Encoded protein: CASSMYLGGARTDTQYF.

The chain carries TRBV4-3 and TRBJ1-2, with D maybe TRBD1 (5 bases). The CDR3 totals 16 residues. Trimming left V 0 bases short and J 4 bases short, with 15 bases between. Looked up from germline, CDR1 is LGHNA and CDR2 is YSLEER. The CDR3 region is CASSQDHGGTAYGYTF. The CDR3 coding sequence is TGCGCCAGCAGCCAAGATCACGGAGGGACGGCCTATGGCTACACCTTC.

This clone occurred once. The J gene is TRBJ2-1, the V gene TRBV7-9; 8 nucleotides align to TRBD1. CDR1 is SEHNR, CDR2 FQNEAQ, per germline (reference sequence). Trimming at V came to 5 bases and at J to 0 bases, leaving 6 bases not matched to a gene. The CDR3 length is 16 residues. The CDR3 sequence is CASSGYRGSSYNEQFF. For the CDR3, the DNA is TGTGCCAGCAGCGGATACAGGGGGAGCTCCTACAATGAGCAGTTCTTC.

This sequence joins TRBV14 and TRBJ2-7; no clear D. CDR1 and CDR2 from the germline V gene are SGHDN and FVKESK. CDR3 length: 12 residues. V was clipped by 1 base and J by 9 bases, with 10 bases between them. CDR3 loop: CASSQVGAPQYF. The CDR3 nucleotides are TGTGCCAGCAGCCAAGTCGGAGCGCCGCAGTACTTC. Together with reference TRBV14 and TRBJ2-7, the CDR3 gives the full variable domain: EAGVTQFPSHSVIEKGQTVTLRCDPISGHDNLYWYRRVMGKEIKFLLHFVKESKQDESGMPNNRFLAERTGGTYSTLKVQPAELEDSGVYFCASSQVGAPQYFGPGTRLTVT.